In this sample, the clone carrying this T cell receptor beta chain turned up once. Per the germline V gene, CDR1 is MGHRA and CDR2 is YSYEKL. There are 15 residues in the CDR3. V lost 4 bases, J lost 6 bases, and 17 bases lay in between. The data derive from a study of blood T cell repertoires in COVID-19. Per the original methods: Amplification from reference gene primers served as the basis for estimated nucleated cell counts. This table comes from immunoSEQ multiplex PCR, and its TCRdb copy is limited to in-frame clones, with some not included. The V and J calls and clone size come from that table; D and trimming were worked out from the DNA. Among 9,500 to 15,000 clones listed, 90% were seen once.

The sequence came from a man aged 70 or older with active COVID-19. The rearrangement uses TRBV4-1 and TRBJ2-3, with a tentative D call TRBD2 (6 bases). Sequences were obtained from peripheral blood. The CDR3 bases are TGCGCCAGCAGCCCAGGGTACAATCGGGGGGATACGCAGTATTTT. Its translation: CASSPGYNRGDTQYF.